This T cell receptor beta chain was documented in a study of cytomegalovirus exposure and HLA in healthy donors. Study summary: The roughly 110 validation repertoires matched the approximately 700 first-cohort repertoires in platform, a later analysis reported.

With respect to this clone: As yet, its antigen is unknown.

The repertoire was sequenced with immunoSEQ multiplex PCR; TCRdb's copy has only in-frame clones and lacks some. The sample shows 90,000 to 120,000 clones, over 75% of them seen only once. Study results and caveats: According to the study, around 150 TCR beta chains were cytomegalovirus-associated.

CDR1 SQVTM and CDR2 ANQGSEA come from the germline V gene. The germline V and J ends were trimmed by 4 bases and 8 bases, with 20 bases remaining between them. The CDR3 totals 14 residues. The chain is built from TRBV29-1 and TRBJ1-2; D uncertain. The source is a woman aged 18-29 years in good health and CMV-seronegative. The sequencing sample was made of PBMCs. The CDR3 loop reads CSVGRSGEVDGYTF. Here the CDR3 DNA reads TGCAGCGTTGGCCGGAGCGGCGAGGTTGACGGCTACACCTTC.